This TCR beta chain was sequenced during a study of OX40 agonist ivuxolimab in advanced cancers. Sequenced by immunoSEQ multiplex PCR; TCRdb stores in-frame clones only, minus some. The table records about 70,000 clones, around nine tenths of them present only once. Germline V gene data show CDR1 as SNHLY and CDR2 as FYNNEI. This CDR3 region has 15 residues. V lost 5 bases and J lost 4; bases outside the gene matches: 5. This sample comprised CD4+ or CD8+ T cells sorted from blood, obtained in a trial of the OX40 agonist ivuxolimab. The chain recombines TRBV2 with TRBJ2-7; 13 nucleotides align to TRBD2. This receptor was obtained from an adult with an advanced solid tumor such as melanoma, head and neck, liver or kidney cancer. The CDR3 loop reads CASSYPGLAGYEQYF. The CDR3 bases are TGTGCCAGCAGTTATCCGGGACTAGCGGGATACGAGCAGTACTTC.